The 8 T cell receptor beta chains presented below share a single source sample, sequenced in a study of blood T cell repertoires in COVID-19. Data came from immunoSEQ multiplex PCR; TCRdb stores just in-frame clones and leaves some out. The sample records about 310,000 clones, roughly 88% being singletons. Sequenced material: PBMCs or T cells enriched from blood (not recorded which). These receptors originate from a young man who had recovered from COVID-19.

The V and J genes are TRBV19 and TRBJ1-2, with D uncertain. The V gene's germline CDR1 is LNHDA and CDR2 SQIVND (reference sequence). Trimming removed 1 base at V and 8 bases at J, with 11 bases between. The CDR3 extends over 13 amino acids. CDR3 DNA: TGTGCCAGTAGTATAGTCGCCCGGGAGGGCTACACCTTC. Amino acids: CASSIVAREGYTF.

The V call is TRBV5-1, the J call TRBJ1-2; 8 nucleotides line up with TRBD1. CDR3 length equals 14 residues. The germline gives CDR1 SGHRS, CDR2 YFSETQ. V lost 1 base and J lost 8; bases outside the gene matches: 7. The CDR3 reads CASSLSQGAQGYTF. In nucleotides, the CDR3 is TGCGCCAGCAGCTTGTCTCAGGGGGCGCAAGGCTACACCTTC.

The J gene is TRBJ1-2, the V gene TRBV7-9; D unresolved. Trimming removed 5 bases at V and 4 bases at J, with 17 bases between. Germline values: CDR1 SEHNR, CDR2 FQNEAQ (reference sequence). The CDR3 sequence is 15 residues long. The CDR3 spells CASSQESRPSYGYTF. DNA for the CDR3: TGTGCCAGCAGCCAAGAGTCCCGCCCTAGCTATGGCTACACCTTC.

V gene TRBV19 combines with J gene TRBJ1-1, with 7 bases aligning to TRBD1. The CDR3 totals 16 residues. Losses at the gene ends were 4 bases for V and 1 base for J; bases not matched to a gene: 9. The V gene's germline CDR1 is LNHDA and CDR2 SQIVND (reference sequence). Written as DNA, the CDR3 is TGTGCCAGTAGTAAAACCTCCGGGACAGCGAACACTGAAGCTTTCTTT. Residues: CASSKTSGTANTEAFF.

V and J are TRBV6-6 and TRBJ2-2, with D tentatively TRBD1 (5 bases). The CDR3 covers 15 residues. V lost 6 bases to trimming and J lost 7 bases, with 18 bases between them. Germline-derived CDR1 and CDR2 are MNHNY and SVGAGI (reference sequence). The CDR3 region has the DNA TGTGCCAGCAGAAAGAACGTCAGGGTCGGCGGGGAGCTGTTTTTT. This gives the protein CASRKNVRVGGELFF.

The sample holds one count of this clone. CDR3 nucleotides: TGTGCCAGCAGCAATACAGGTGACCCAGAAGCTAACTATGGCTACACCTTC. Translation gives CASSNTGDPEANYGYTF. V usage is TRBV6-4 and J usage is TRBJ1-2, with D tentatively TRBD1 (5 bases). Germline CDR1 and CDR2: MRHNA and SNTAGT. The CDR3 covers 17 residues. Trimming cost V 6 bases and J 0 bases, with 20 bases left between them.

This clone appeared once. The chain recombines TRBV29-1 with TRBJ2-7; 9 nucleotides align to TRBD1. V was clipped by 6 bases and J by 3 bases; unmatched bases: 6. Germline V gene lookup returns CDR1 SQVTM and CDR2 ANQGSEA. There are 13 residues in the CDR3. The CDR3 here is CSVGGQGFYEQYF. The CDR3 DNA follows: TGCAGCGTGGGGGGACAGGGCTTCTACGAGCAGTACTTC.

The chain has TRBV2 and TRBJ1-1; the D gene is possibly TRBD1 (6 bases). V gave up 6 bases and J gave up 5 bases, with 16 bases separating them. Germline V gene sequence: CDR1 SNHLY, CDR2 FYNNEI. This CDR3 is 14 amino acids long. The CDR3, as DNA: TGTGCCAGCAGCTTTACAGGGCGTATGACTGAAGCTTTCTTT. It translates to CASSFTGRMTEAFF.